This T cell receptor (beta chain) is from a study of shared clonotypes between healthy human individuals. For every subset, genomic DNA was evenly distributed across several immunoSEQ plates. Original analysis: Quality scores were absent from the junction-only immunoSEQ sequences, so filtering differed. Only in-frame clones appear in the TCRdb table, and some are missing; sequencing was by immunoSEQ multiplex PCR. V, J and clone size are those of that table, while D and trimming were read from the DNA. The repertoire has about 490,000 clones, over 65% of them found once; the top ten carry approximately 12%. Study outcomes and limitations: Collection of samples was limited to blood; tissue repertoires likely differ. Clonotype sharing among the donors was expected to vary with sequencing depth.

V gave up 4 bases and J gave up 4 bases; unmatched junction bases: 1. The CDR3 sequence is 12 residues long. Germline loops: CDR1 MGHRA, CDR2 YSYEKL. This clone was observed a single time. Its antigen is not known. Sequencing used PBMCs. The sequence came from a woman between 40 and 55 years old in good health. Some clones in this sample may be carry-over from other donors' samples. This chain uses TRBV4-1 with TRBJ2-7; 7 nucleotides match TRBD2. The CDR3: CASSRGGYEQYF. The CDR3 region has the DNA TGCGCCAGCAGCCGGGGGGGGTACGAGCAGTACTTC.